These 3 T cell receptor beta chains originate from one sample sequenced in a study of spatial heterogeneity in lung cancer. Sample time point: blood at routine non-recurrence follow-up after resection. Using its own MiXCR run on the 5' RACE reads, TCRdb lists one record per CDR3 protein. The sample lists about 38,000 distinct CDR3 sequences; 6.5% to 9.5% were seen once. Specimen: PBMCs, collected at follow-up. These receptors came from a male donor with early-stage non-small cell lung cancer.

This clonotype was seen ten or more times. This chain connects TRBV7-3 to TRBJ2-3; weak D call: TRBD2 (7 bases). V lost 3 bases and J lost 5, with 15 bases in between. CDR1 is SGHTA, CDR2 FQGTGA, per germline. The CDR3 length is 15 residues. Written as DNA, the CDR3 is TGTGCCAGCAGCTTTTGGGGGGGCCTTGAAGATACGCAGTATTTT. Translation: CASSFWGGLEDTQYF.

This clonotype was detected many times. The CDR3 loop reads CASSVDGDGYTF. The DNA for the CDR3 is TGTGCCAGCAGCGTAGACGGGGATGGCTACACCTTC. V gene TRBV9 combines with J gene TRBJ1-2; D is unclear. The CDR3 contains 12 residues. Trimming left V 0 bases short and J 6 bases short, with 6 bases between. The germline CDR1 and CDR2 sequences are SGDLS and YYNGEE.

In its sample, this clonotype was seen a few times. The CDR3 sequence: CASSTWDSSSTDTQYF. The CDR3 coding sequence is TGTGCCAGTAGTACTTGGGACAGTTCTAGCACAGATACGCAGTATTTT. The chain joins TRBV19 to TRBJ2-3; TRBD1 matches 7 bases. The germline CDR1 and CDR2 sequences are LNHDA and SQIVND (reference sequence). The V gene end was trimmed by 4 bases and the J gene end by 0 bases; junction bases not matched to a gene: 7. The CDR3 runs to 16 residues.